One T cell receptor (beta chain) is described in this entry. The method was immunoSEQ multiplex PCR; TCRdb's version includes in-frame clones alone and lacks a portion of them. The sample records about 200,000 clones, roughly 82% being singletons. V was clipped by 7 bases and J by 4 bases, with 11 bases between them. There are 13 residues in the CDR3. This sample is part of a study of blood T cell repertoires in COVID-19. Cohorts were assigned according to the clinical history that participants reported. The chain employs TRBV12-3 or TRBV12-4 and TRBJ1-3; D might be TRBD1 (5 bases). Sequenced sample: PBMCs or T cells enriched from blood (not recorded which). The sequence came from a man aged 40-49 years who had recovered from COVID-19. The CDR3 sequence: CASTLQGGNTIYF. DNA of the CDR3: TGTGCCAGCACGCTCCAGGGAGGAAACACCATATATTTT.